The 10 T cell receptor beta chains presented below share a single source sample, sequenced in a study of cytomegalovirus exposure and HLA in healthy donors. Using immunoSEQ multiplex PCR, the repertoire was profiled, and TCRdb retains in-frame clones only, with some absent. This repertoire shows roughly 310,000 clones, 70% to 90% found once; its top ten account for approximately 0.95%. The sequencing input was PBMCs. Receptors were obtained from a man aged 25-45 years in good health and CMV-seronegative.

This rearrangement joins TRBV4-3 to TRBJ2-7; a possible D gene is TRBD1 (6 bases). There are 16 residues in the CDR3. From germline, CDR1 is LGHNA and CDR2 YSLEER. The V and J ends lost 2 bases and 6 bases respectively, with 20 bases between them. CDR3 loop: CASSQKLSGTSFEQYF. The CDR3 nucleotides read TGCGCCAGCAGCCAAAAACTCTCCGGGACATCTTTCGAGCAGTACTTC.

The chain uses TRBV5-1 and TRBJ1-2, with a weak D call TRBD1 (5 bases). This CDR3 region has 13 residues. Germline V gene data show CDR1 as SGHRS and CDR2 as YFSETQ. Trimming took 4 bases from V and 1 from J, leaving 8 bases between them. For the CDR3, the DNA is TGCGCCAGCAGCGGACAAGTTAACTATGGCTACACCTTC. Protein product: CASSGQVNYGYTF.

The CDR3: CASSEEPGAAYEQYF. The CDR3 DNA reads TGTGCCAGCAGTGAAGAACCAGGGGCAGCCTACGAGCAGTACTTC. V is TRBV25-1 and J is TRBJ2-7, with a tentative D call TRBD1 (6 bases). The CDR3 loop spans 15 amino acids. V was trimmed by 2 bases and J by 2 bases, leaving 13 bases between them. The germline CDR1 and CDR2 sequences are MGHDK and SYGVNS.

In DNA form, the CDR3 reads TGTGCCAGCAGCCAAGATTTGCTAGTCACCAACGTCCTGACTTTC. Its protein product is CASSQDLLVTNVLTF. J is TRBJ2-6 and V is TRBV14; no definite D call. CDR1 is SGHDN and CDR2 is FVKESK in the germline V gene. V gave up 0 bases and J gave up 8 bases, with 11 bases separating them. The CDR3 has 15 residues.

The V call is TRBV7-2, the J call TRBJ2-3; 9 positions agree with TRBD1. The V and J ends lost 6 bases and 6 bases, in that order; junction bases with no gene match: 13. This CDR3 has 16 residues. The germline CDR1 and CDR2 sequences are SGHTA and FQGNSA. CDR3 sequence (DNA): TGTGCCAGCAGTAGATCCGGGACAGGGAGTTTGGATACGCAGTATTTT. Encoded protein: CASSRSGTGSLDTQYF.

This chain links TRBV5-6 with TRBJ1-5; maybe TRBD1 (5 bases). Trimming pared 0 bases from V and 3 bases from J, leaving 7 bases between. CDR1 is SGHDT, CDR2 YYEEEE, per germline. The CDR3 totals 14 residues. This CDR3 reads CASSLGQNNQPQHF. In DNA, the CDR3 is TGTGCCAGCAGCTTGGGACAGAACAATCAGCCCCAGCATTTT.

Here the CDR3 DNA reads TGTGCCAGCAGTCGCCCGTGGCCCGGGGATACGCAGTATTTT. Its protein product is CASSRPWPGDTQYF. The J gene is TRBJ2-3, the V gene TRBV6-6; D is unclear. The CDR3 is 14 residues long. Trimming shortened V by 5 bases and J by 6 bases, and 15 bases separated the two germline ends. Germline V lookup: CDR1 MNHNY, CDR2 SVGAGI (reference sequence).

The V call is TRBV27, the J call TRBJ1-5, with 7 bases identical to TRBD1. The CDR3 contains 16 residues. With 8 bases clipped from V and 4 bases from J, the junction kept 14 bases outside the gene matches. Germline CDR1 MNHEY, CDR2 SMNVEV (reference sequence). The CDR3 nucleotides read TGTGCCAGCCACCCGGGGAGACAGGGCCGAAATCAGCCCCAGCATTTT. Residues: CASHPGRQGRNQPQHF.

The chain's CDR3 is CASSYLTGTEYGYTF. CDR3 DNA: TGTGCCAGCAGTTACCTGACAGGGACGGAGTATGGCTACACCTTC. The chain links TRBV6-6 to TRBJ1-2; 7 positions match TRBD1. Germline-derived CDR1 and CDR2 are MNHNY and SVGAGI (reference sequence). With 2 bases clipped from V and 5 bases from J, the junction kept 8 bases outside the gene matches. This CDR3 comprises 15 residues.

V gene TRBV18 combines with J gene TRBJ2-7; D may be TRBD1 (6 bases). The CDR3 runs 14 residues. Trimming took 3 bases from V and 3 from J, leaving 12 bases between them. Germline CDR1 and CDR2: KGHSH and LQKENI. In DNA form, the CDR3 reads TGTGCCAGCTCACCCCTCGCGGACAGCTACGAGCAGTACTTC. This sequence encodes CASSPLADSYEQYF.